A single sample is the source of the 14 T cell receptor beta chains below, sequenced in a study of regulatory T cells in long-lasting Graves disease. To make TCR beta libraries, researchers used iRepertoire HTBI primers and Arm-PCR of CDR3 regions. TCRdb called the multiplex PCR reads again in MiXCR, with one record for every CDR3 protein. The repertoire holds roughly 260,000 distinct CDR3 sequences, more than 15% seen once, with 14% in the top ten. Time point defined: newly diagnosed GD, antithyroid drugs for less than 3 months. With RNA extracted from PBMCs as input, the TCR library was made. The sample was also linked to a second study, of T cells in Graves' hyperthyroidism and ophthalmopathy.

Specimen: peripheral blood mononuclear cells (PBMCs), collected at new diagnosis, from a patient treated with antithyroid drugs. Receptors were obtained from a woman aged 25 to 45 with Graves disease.

This clonotype was picked up many times. V and J are TRBV6-9 and TRBJ1-6; a weak D match, TRBD1 (5 bases). The length of the CDR3 is 16 residues. Germline V gives CDR1 MNHGY, CDR2 SVAAGI. Trimming left V 4 bases short and J 5 bases short, with 15 bases between. For the CDR3, the DNA is TGTGCCAGCAGTTCCGGAGGAGGGACGGATAATTCACCCCTCCACTTT. Translation gives CASSSGGGTDNSPLHF.

This rearrangement joins TRBV9 to TRBJ1-1; the D is unclear. The CDR3 has 13 residues. V was cut by 0 bases and J by 8 bases, with 11 bases left in between. CDR1 is SGDLS and CDR2 is YYNGEE in the germline V gene. The CDR3 DNA sequence: TGTGCCAGCAGCGTAGGGGCCAACGGAGAAGCTTTCTTT. Its protein product is CASSVGANGEAFF. Together with reference TRBV9 and TRBJ1-1, the CDR3 gives the full variable domain: DSGVTQTPKHLITATGQRVTLRCSPRSGDLSVYWYQQSLDQGLQFLIQYYNGEERAKGNILERFSAQQFPDLHSELNLSSLELGDSALYFCASSVGANGEAFFGQGTRLTVV.

This clonotype occurred a few times. The chain carries TRBV4-2 and TRBJ2-7; D is uncertain. CDR1 LGHNA and CDR2 YNFKEQ come from the germline V gene. This CDR3 is 15 amino acids long. V was trimmed by 1 base and J by 2 bases, leaving 12 bases between them. The CDR3 DNA follows: TGTGCCAGCAGCCAAGCGCAGTCTCAGGCCTACGAGCAGTACTTC. This translates into CASSQAQSQAYEQYF.

The chain has TRBV7-2 and TRBJ2-1; TRBD2 agrees at 8 bases. The ends lost 1 base at V and 0 bases at J; junction bases unmatched: 11. CDR1 and CDR2 from the germline V gene are SGHTA and FQGNSA. The CDR3 runs 19 residues. CDR3: CASSLGGGPSSSSYNEQFF. CDR3 DNA sequence: TGTGCCAGCAGCTTAGGCGGGGGGCCGAGCTCAAGCTCCTACAATGAGCAGTTCTTC.

This clonotype was picked up many times. J is TRBJ1-2 and V is TRBV3-1; unclear D gene. Germline V gives CDR1 LGHDT, CDR2 YNNKEL (reference sequence). The CDR3 sequence is 12 residues long. Trimming cost V 1 base and J 8 bases, with 8 bases left between them. The CDR3 here is CASSQAPAGYTF. DNA of the CDR3: TGTGCCAGCAGCCAAGCCCCAGCCGGCTACACCTTC.

There are many counts of this clonotype. The V call is TRBV6-2 or TRBV6-3, the J call TRBJ2-2; D is undetermined. This CDR3 has 12 residues. Germline CDR1 MNHEY, CDR2 SVGEGT. Deletions cut 6 bases from V and 3 bases from J, with 5 bases between. The CDR3 loop is CASRTYTGELFF. The CDR3 bases are TGTGCCAGCAGGACCTACACCGGGGAGCTGTTTTTT.

V gene TRBV19 combines with J gene TRBJ1-4; TRBD1 agrees at 7 bases. The V gene end was trimmed by 5 bases and the J gene end by 3 bases; junction bases not matched to a gene: 6. CDR3 length: 15 amino acids. Germline V CDR1 and CDR2: LNHDA, SQIVND (reference sequence). In nucleotides, the CDR3 is TGTGCCAGTAGTCCAGGGGACAGTTCTAATGAAAAACTGTTTTTT. As protein: CASSPGDSSNEKLFF.

Regarding this clonotype: A clone one base away is much larger, so this may be a read error. J is TRBJ1-5 and V is TRBV12-3 or TRBV12-4; unclear D gene. This CDR3 comprises 13 residues. With 3 bases removed from V and 5 bases from J, the gap between germline ends came to 8 bases. In nucleotides, the CDR3 is TGTGCCAGCAGTTTTAGGACCTATCAGCCCCAGCATTTT. This sequence encodes CASSFRTYQPQHF.

This clonotype was observed at least ten times. The missing conserved phenylalanine or tryptophan at the end of this CDR3 makes a read error likely. The chain joins TRBV12-3 or TRBV12-4 to TRBJ1-6, with D tentatively TRBD1 (5 bases). The CDR3 length is 14 residues. Trimming took off 4 bases at V and 6 bases at J, with 10 bases between the two ends. This chain's CDR3 is CASSWDLTNSPLHL. The CDR3 DNA follows: TGTGCCAGCAGTTGGGACCTTACTAATTCACCCCTCCACCTT.

The gene calls are TRBV15 and TRBJ1-1; D is unresolved. The CDR3 covers 15 residues. Between the trimmed V and J ends, which lost 1 base and 8 bases, there was a span of 17 bases. Germline V lookup: CDR1 LNHNV, CDR2 YYDKDF (reference sequence). CDR3 residues: CATSRALIKDGEAFF. In DNA, the CDR3 is TGTGCCACCAGCAGAGCACTAATTAAGGACGGCGAAGCTTTCTTT.

This clonotype came up many times. V and J are TRBV5-6 and TRBJ2-7; TRBD2 might be the D (7 bases). This CDR3 has 16 residues. Germline loops: CDR1 SGHDT, CDR2 YYEEEE. V lost 3 bases to trimming and J lost 6 bases, with 22 bases between them. CDR3 residues: CASSWGGGEPALEQYF. The DNA for the CDR3 is TGTGCCAGCAGCTGGGGGGGCGGCGAACCGGCTCTCGAGCAGTACTTC. The full variable domain, rest sourced from reference TRBV5-6 and TRBJ2-7, is DAGVTQSPTHLIKTRGQQVTLRCSPKSGHDTVSWYQQALGQGPQFIFQYYEEEERQRGNFPDRFSGHQFPNYSSELNVNALLLGDSALYLCASSWGGGEPALEQYFGPGTRLTVT.

Ten or more counts support this clonotype. The V and J genes are TRBV20-1 and TRBJ2-1, with D maybe TRBD2 (6 bases). Germline CDR1 reads DFQATT; CDR2 reads SNEGSKA (reference sequence). The CDR3 is 16 amino acids. V gave up 6 bases and J gave up 9 bases, with 27 bases separating them. The CDR3 loop reads CSASETVGGTFGEQFF. Written as DNA, the CDR3 is TGCAGTGCCAGCGAGACTGTTGGAGGGACTTTTGGTGAGCAGTTCTTC.

The V call is TRBV12-3 or TRBV12-4, the J call TRBJ1-2; 9 bases map to TRBD1. The CDR3 is 17 residues long. Trimming at V came to 5 bases and at J to 8 bases, leaving 18 bases not matched to a gene. CDR3 bases: TGTGCCAGCAGTCCCGACTCCTTTATACAGGGGGCAGGGGGCTACACCTTC. It is translated as CASSPDSFIQGAGGYTF.

The table lists this clonotype with many counts. This chain uses TRBV20-1 with TRBJ1-6; 11 bases are a match to TRBD1. Germline loops: CDR1 DFQATT, CDR2 SNEGSKA (reference sequence). The CDR3 covers 15 residues. The J segment lost 7 bases and the V segment lost 5 bases, leaving 7 bases of the junction unmatched. CDR3 region: CSAYGTGGINSPLHF. The DNA of the CDR3 is TGCAGTGCTTATGGGACAGGGGGGATAAATTCACCCCTCCACTTT.